Each of the 10 T cell receptor beta chains below was sequenced from the same sample in a study of blood T cells in healthy people across ages. Primed by a sample-barcoded 5' primer and a J-beta primer mix, a second PCR proceeded for roughly 6 to 12 cycles. MiXCR, applied by TCRdb to the 5' RACE reads, yields one record per CDR3 protein. The repertoire holds approximately 1,700,000 distinct CDR3 sequences, with roughly 43% as singletons. Sequenced: blood. Every receptor here comes from a human donor in good health.

The table lists this clonotype with a few counts. CDR3 DNA: TGTGCCAGCAGCGTAGCCGCGACTACCTCCTACGAGCAGTACTTC. Residues: CASSVAATTSYEQYF. This chain joins TRBV9 and TRBJ2-7; D possibly corresponds to TRBD2 (5 bases). Germline CDR1 is SGDLS and CDR2 is YYNGEE. This CDR3 contains 15 residues. With 0 bases removed from V and 0 bases from J, the gap between germline ends came to 10 bases.

There are a few counts of this clonotype. V and J are TRBV6-2 or TRBV6-3 and TRBJ2-3; 10 nucleotides agree with TRBD2. The CDR3 consists of 17 residues. V was clipped by 7 bases and J by 2 bases; unmatched bases: 12. Germline CDR1 MNHEY, CDR2 SVGEGT. The CDR3 bases are TGTGCCAGCACCCAGCCTTCTAGCGGGGGACCCACAGATACGCAGTATTTT. As protein: CASTQPSSGGPTDTQYF.

This clonotype was picked up a small number of times. This chain links TRBV5-1 with TRBJ1-5; possibly TRBD1 for D (6 bases). This CDR3 contains 14 residues. Trimming took off 3 bases at V and 5 bases at J, with 12 bases between the two ends. Germline V gene sequence: CDR1 SGHRS, CDR2 YFSETQ. Written as DNA, the CDR3 is TGCGCCAGCAGCTCTAGGGGGGGCGATCAGCCCCAGCATTTT. Translation gives CASSSRGGDQPQHF.

The genes are TRBV9 and TRBJ1-2, with D unresolved. The CDR3 totals 15 residues. Trimming took off 1 base at V and 0 bases at J, with 10 bases between the two ends. CDR1 is SGDLS and CDR2 is YYNGEE in the germline V gene. CDR3 amino acids: CASSVREGSNYGYTF. The CDR3 DNA reads TGTGCCAGCAGCGTACGGGAGGGCTCTAACTATGGCTACACCTTC.

Concerning this clonotype itself: This may arise from a read error, as a much more abundant clone is one base away. This chain uses TRBV10-3 with TRBJ2-1; possible D gene TRBD2, 5 bases. The CDR3 sequence is 11 residues long. In germline, CDR1 is ENHRY, CDR2 SYGVKD. V was cut by 2 bases and J by 13 bases, with 9 bases left in between. CDR3 region: CAISERETQFF. The CDR3 region has the DNA TGTGCCATCAGTGAGAGGGAGACCCAGTTCTTC.

There are a few counts of this clonotype. The J gene is TRBJ2-4, the V gene TRBV13; D might be TRBD1 (6 bases). V shed 1 base and J shed 5 bases, with 9 bases lying between them. Looked up from germline, CDR1 is PRHDT and CDR2 is FYEKMQ (reference sequence). This CDR3 comprises 14 residues. The CDR3 DNA reads as TGTGCCAGCAGCTTAGTCTGGACAGAAAACATTCAGTACTTC. Its translation is CASSLVWTENIQYF.

As to this clonotype: This may be a read error: a much more frequent sequence differs by one nucleotide. This chain links TRBV2 with TRBJ1-2; D ambiguous. The CDR3 is 13 residues long. The germline gives CDR1 SNHLY, CDR2 FYNNEI. V shed 6 bases and J shed 2 bases, with 10 bases lying between them. Here the CDR3 reads CASSRDMNYGYTF. Written as DNA, the CDR3 is TGTGCCAGCAGCCGCGACATGAACTATGGCTACACCTTC.

The chain uses TRBV5-5 and TRBJ2-1; D uncertain. CDR3 length equals 13 residues. Germline CDR1 SGHKS, CDR2 YYEKEE (reference sequence). V was pared by 3 bases and J by 9 bases, with 13 bases between. CDR3 nucleotides: TGTGCCAGCAGCTCGGACCCACTGGGTGAGCAGTTCTTC. This encodes CASSSDPLGEQFF.

The gene calls are TRBV4-1 and TRBJ1-4; a weak D match, TRBD1 (5 bases). In germline, CDR1 is MGHRA, CDR2 YSYEKL. The germline V and J ends were trimmed by 0 bases and 4 bases, with 12 bases remaining between them. This CDR3 region has 16 residues. The CDR3, as DNA: TGCGCCAGCAGCCAAGAAGCGACAGTACTTAATGAAAAACTGTTTTTT. It specifies CASSQEATVLNEKLFF.

The genes are TRBV20-1 and TRBJ2-3, with D uncertain. The CDR3 sequence is 17 residues long. Germline-derived CDR1 and CDR2 are DFQATT and SNEGSKA (reference sequence). Trimming took off 0 bases at V and 4 bases at J, with 20 bases between the two ends. CDR3 coding DNA: TGCAGTGCTAGAGATCGGTATGGGTCGACCTTTTCAGATACGCAGTATTTT. Residues: CSARDRYGSTFSDTQYF.